This is a list of T cell receptor beta chains from one sample in a study of cytomegalovirus exposure and HLA in healthy donors. TCRdb's table, derived via immunoSEQ multiplex PCR, lists solely in-frame clones and lacks some. The table has under 200,000 clones, around three quarters seen once; the top ten hold around 3.1%. Specimen: PBMCs. The origin of the receptors is a woman aged 40 to 50 in good health and CMV-seronegative. The conserved cysteine and the conserved F or W are not part of the CDR3 here. A D gene is named only where the DNA matches it firmly.

j_call: TRBJ1-6; d_call: TRBD1; v_call: TRBV4-1; cdr3_aa: ASSQLTGVISPLH
j_call: TRBJ1-3; d_call: NA; v_call: TRBV11-2; cdr3_aa: ASGTFVSGNTIY
j_call: TRBJ2-3; d_call: NA; v_call: TRBV7-3; cdr3_aa: ASSWTDTDTQY
j_call: TRBJ2-1; d_call: NA; v_call: TRBV15; cdr3_aa: ATSRTPPDHNERF
j_call: TRBJ2-5; d_call: NA; v_call: TRBV25-1; cdr3_aa: ASSEWVAGGETQY
j_call: TRBJ2-3; d_call: NA; v_call: TRBV4-2; cdr3_aa: ASSPPQDTQY
j_call: NA; d_call: NA; v_call: TRBV6-6; cdr3_aa: ASSYLGQYYEQY
j_call: TRBJ2-1; d_call: NA; v_call: TRBV19; cdr3_aa: ASSTGTLYNEQF
j_call: TRBJ2-2; d_call: TRBD2; v_call: TRBV5-6; cdr3_aa: ASSLAGYYTGELF
j_call: TRBJ2-3; d_call: TRBD1; v_call: TRBV2; cdr3_aa: ASWHRGDTDTQY
j_call: TRBJ2-5; d_call: TRBD1; v_call: TRBV4-1; cdr3_aa: ASSQPRDRGHGETQY
j_call: TRBJ1-2; d_call: NA; v_call: TRBV14; cdr3_aa: ASSLRQLYGYT
j_call: TRBJ1-2; d_call: NA; v_call: TRBV6-1; cdr3_aa: ASSVQDWGEGYT
j_call: TRBJ1-1; d_call: TRBD1; v_call: TRBV7-3; cdr3_aa: ASSPGTANTEAF
j_call: TRBJ2-5; d_call: NA; v_call: TRBV18; cdr3_aa: ASSRSSSFGETQY
j_call: TRBJ2-2; d_call: TRBD1; v_call: TRBV7-9; cdr3_aa: ASSPGQGFWAGELF
j_call: TRBJ2-1; d_call: TRBD1; v_call: TRBV25-1; cdr3_aa: ASSELGTGASYNEQF
j_call: TRBJ1-2; d_call: TRBD1; v_call: TRBV7-9; cdr3_aa: ASSFSGQGVIYGYT
j_call: TRBJ2-3; d_call: TRBD2; v_call: TRBV5-4; cdr3_aa: ASSFEAGTSTDTQY
j_call: TRBJ2-2; d_call: TRBD2; v_call: TRBV27; cdr3_aa: ASSLKSLAGPAGELF
j_call: TRBJ2-2; d_call: TRBD1; v_call: TRBV4-2; cdr3_aa: ASRGTGKGTGELF
j_call: TRBJ2-7; d_call: NA; v_call: TRBV27; cdr3_aa: ASQPWGQDEQY
j_call: TRBJ2-5; d_call: NA; v_call: TRBV5-1; cdr3_aa: ASSLRQWYQETQY
j_call: TRBJ2-3; d_call: TRBD2; v_call: TRBV7-9; cdr3_aa: ASSKTYGGGSTYTQY
j_call: TRBJ1-6; d_call: NA; v_call: TRBV27; cdr3_aa: ASSLYLSAPSYNSPLH
j_call: TRBJ1-1; d_call: NA; v_call: TRBV11-1; cdr3_aa: ASSSRETVNTEAF
j_call: TRBJ2-7; d_call: NA; v_call: TRBV25-1; cdr3_aa: ASSQPQGNLYEQY
j_call: TRBJ1-1; d_call: NA; v_call: TRBV6-5; cdr3_aa: ASSNRENTEAF
j_call: TRBJ2-1; d_call: NA; v_call: TRBV6-1; cdr3_aa: ASSGISYNEQF
j_call: TRBJ2-7; d_call: NA; v_call: TRBV7-9; cdr3_aa: ASSPLLNYEQY
j_call: TRBJ2-7; d_call: TRBD1; v_call: TRBV28; cdr3_aa: ASSTGTGSYEQY
j_call: TRBJ2-2; d_call: NA; v_call: TRBV5-1; cdr3_aa: ASSLVSGNTGELF
j_call: TRBJ1-5; d_call: NA; v_call: TRBV19; cdr3_aa: ASRQTPNQPQH
j_call: TRBJ1-2; d_call: NA; v_call: TRBV2; cdr3_aa: ASHLGAAHNYGYT
j_call: TRBJ1-3; d_call: NA; v_call: TRBV6-1; cdr3_aa: ASREEDTIY
j_call: TRBJ2-5; d_call: NA; v_call: TRBV15; cdr3_aa: ATSRDFPGIKETQY
j_call: TRBJ2-1; d_call: TRBD2; v_call: TRBV5-1; cdr3_aa: ASSDGGGHYNEQF
j_call: TRBJ1-1; d_call: TRBD1; v_call: TRBV19; cdr3_aa: ASSMTGRTEAF
j_call: TRBJ2-5; d_call: TRBD2; v_call: TRBV27; cdr3_aa: ASSLLAGGQETQY
j_call: TRBJ2-3; d_call: NA; v_call: TRBV25-1; cdr3_aa: ASSLSDTQY
j_call: TRBJ1-1; d_call: NA; v_call: TRBV5-1; cdr3_aa: ASRLVGAALNTEAF
j_call: TRBJ2-1; d_call: TRBD2; v_call: TRBV4-2; cdr3_aa: ASSHQTSGYNEQF
j_call: TRBJ2-7; d_call: NA; v_call: TRBV5-1; cdr3_aa: ASSRLSDEQY
j_call: TRBJ2-1; d_call: NA; v_call: TRBV15; cdr3_aa: ATSRAQATTYNEQF
j_call: TRBJ2-1; d_call: TRBD2; v_call: TRBV4-1; cdr3_aa: ASRLTSGVGNEQF
j_call: TRBJ1-1; d_call: NA; v_call: TRBV5-4; cdr3_aa: ASSLGGTGHPNTEAF
j_call: TRBJ2-3; d_call: TRBD2; v_call: TRBV6-4; cdr3_aa: ASSELAGDTDTQY
j_call: TRBJ1-5; d_call: TRBD1; v_call: TRBV7-9; cdr3_aa: ASSRDRGNQPQH
j_call: TRBJ2-3; d_call: TRBD2; v_call: TRBV25-1; cdr3_aa: ASRRTSGGDTQY
j_call: TRBJ1-3; d_call: NA; v_call: TRBV19; cdr3_aa: ASSHPEGLPENTIY
j_call: TRBJ2-2; d_call: NA; v_call: TRBV11-2; cdr3_aa: ASRYGGQGTGELF
j_call: TRBJ1-2; d_call: NA; v_call: TRBV5-1; cdr3_aa: ASSLTAPNYGYT
j_call: TRBJ1-1; d_call: NA; v_call: TRBV2; cdr3_aa: ASSVEEGYTEAF
j_call: TRBJ2-3; d_call: NA; v_call: TRBV4-1; cdr3_aa: ASSGRRGQY